The 25 T cell receptor beta chains listed next were all sequenced from one sample in a study of shared clonotypes between healthy human individuals (TCRdb year 2020). CD8 naive samples were obtained by positive selection for CCR7 among CD45RO-negative cells, yielding a CD45RA+CCR7+ population from which TemRA cells were excluded. Libraries were prepared through the immunoSEQ multiplex PCR assay. TCRdb mirrors the immuneACCESS table, restricted to in-frame sequences. Some clones are absent from its copies; in checked studies, under half trace to an unresolved V gene, and the reason for the others is unknown. The sample includes over 2,000,000 clones, with just under 95% observed a single time. The ten largest clones capture roughly 1.7% of the sample. What was sequenced was naive CD8+ T cells from PBMCs. Reading the label with the study, this specimen's cell subset or site is: CD45RA+CCR7+. All receptors derive from a man aged 18-30 years in good health. Some clones in this sample may be carry-over from other donors' samples.

The rearrangement links TRBV6-1 to TRBJ2-7, with TRBD2 identical over 8 bases. Per germline, CDR1 MNHNS and CDR2 SASEGT. V shed 5 bases and J 4 bases; nucleotides not matched to a gene: 7. The CDR3 is 14 residues long. The CDR3 bases are TGTGCCAGCAGTCCGGGGGGGACTCCGTACGAGCAGTACTTC. Its translation: CASSPGGTPYEQYF.

V and J are TRBV4-2 and TRBJ1-1; D uncertain. V was pared by 5 bases and J by 3 bases, with 13 bases between. The germline V gene has CDR1 LGHNA and CDR2 YNFKEQ. CDR3 length: 14 residues. CDR3 DNA sequence: TGTGCCAGCAGCTCTTCACCTCTCGACACTGAAGCTTTCTTT. It encodes CASSSSPLDTEAFF.

J is TRBJ1-4 and V is TRBV7-9; TRBD1 matches 10 bases. The V segment lost 5 bases and the J segment 7 bases; nucleotides outside the gene matches: 7. The germline V gene encodes CDR1 SEHNR and CDR2 FQNEAQ (reference sequence). This CDR3 contains 15 residues. The CDR3 DNA reads as TGTGCCAGCAGCCCTTATGGGGACAGGGGTGAAAAACTGTTTTTT. Translation: CASSPYGDRGEKLFF.

The gene calls are TRBV6-1 and TRBJ2-7, with 7 positions matching TRBD2. The germline gives CDR1 MNHNS, CDR2 SASEGT. The CDR3 loop spans 14 amino acids. Losses at the gene ends were 1 base for V and 3 bases for J; bases not matched to a gene: 3. In DNA form, the CDR3 reads TGTGCCAGCAGTGAAGGGACTAGGTACTACGAGCAGTACTTC. Protein: CASSEGTRYYEQYF.

The genes are TRBV4-3 and TRBJ2-1, with 8 nucleotides matching TRBD2. This CDR3 has 14 residues. The V gene end was trimmed by 1 base and the J gene end by 7 bases; junction bases not matched to a gene: 3. Germline V gene data show CDR1 as LGHNA and CDR2 as YSLEER. CDR3 coding DNA: TGCGCCAGCAGCCAAGCGGGAGGGGGTAATGAGCAGTTCTTC. Translating it yields CASSQAGGGNEQFF.

The CDR3: CASTSKSSGREALFRMDEQFF. In DNA form, the CDR3 reads TGTGCCAGCACCTCAAAATCTTCCGGCAGGGAGGCTCTTTTCCGGATGGATGAGCAGTTCTTC. V and J are TRBV9 and TRBJ2-1; a weak D match, TRBD2 (6 bases). With 6 bases removed from V and 8 bases from J, the gap between germline ends came to 39 bases. The CDR3 contains 21 residues. Germline-derived CDR1 and CDR2 are SGDLS and YYNGEE.

The rearrangement uses TRBV13 and TRBJ2-1; D is undetermined. The V gene's germline CDR1 is PRHDT and CDR2 FYEKMQ (reference sequence). The CDR3 covers 11 residues. The ends were cut back, 5 bases at V and 9 bases at J, with 8 bases in the middle. CDR3 coding DNA: TGTGCCAGCAGCCAGGACGTTGAGCAGTTCTTC. It specifies CASSQDVEQFF.

V and J are TRBV7-2 and TRBJ2-3, with 10 positions matching TRBD2. The CDR3 sequence is 14 residues long. V gave up 5 bases and J gave up 4 bases; unmatched junction bases: 3. Germline lookup yields CDR1 SGHTA and CDR2 FQGNSA. The CDR3 spells CASSLGTSADTQYF. The CDR3 DNA reads TGTGCCAGCAGCCTAGGGACTAGCGCAGATACGCAGTATTTT.

J is TRBJ2-3 and V is TRBV10-3; D remains ambiguous. The V gene lost 2 bases and the J gene lost 0 bases, with 3 bases spanning the gap. The length of the CDR3 is 13 residues. CDR1 is ENHRY, CDR2 SYGVKD, per germline. CDR3: CAISERSTDTQYF. CDR3 nucleotides: TGTGCCATCAGTGAGAGAAGCACAGATACGCAGTATTTT.

Comment on this clone: The sample has other DNA sequences that encode this CDR3 too. J is TRBJ1-4 and V is TRBV7-9, with D possibly being TRBD1 (5 bases). Germline V gene lookup returns CDR1 SEHNR and CDR2 FQNEAQ (reference sequence). The CDR3 runs to 14 residues. V lost 4 bases, J lost 4 bases, and 10 bases lay in between. The CDR3: CASSSGRGNEKLFF. As DNA, the CDR3 is TGTGCCAGCAGCTCGGGACGAGGTAATGAAAAACTGTTTTTT.

The chain combines TRBV28 with TRBJ1-5, with D possibly matching TRBD1 (5 bases). Germline V gene data show CDR1 as MDHEN and CDR2 as SYDVKM. The V gene lost 5 bases and the J gene lost 12 bases, with 11 bases spanning the gap. The CDR3 extends over 11 amino acids. CDR3 bases: TGTGCCAGCAGTAACGACCAGGGCCAGCATTTT. Amino acid sequence: CASSNDQGQHF.

This clone was detected once. The same CDR3 can be traced to other DNA sequences in this sample. This chain joins TRBV9 and TRBJ2-3; TRBD2 aligns across 10 bases. This CDR3 spans 14 amino acids. After removal of 4 bases from V and 3 bases from J, the junction contained 2 bases not matched to a gene. CDR1 is SGDLS, CDR2 YYNGEE, per germline. CDR3 amino acids: CASSPSGSTDTQYF. The CDR3 DNA reads TGTGCCAGCAGCCCTAGCGGGAGTACAGATACGCAGTATTTT.

The rearrangement uses TRBV11-2 and TRBJ2-2, with 12 bases that match TRBD2. Germline-derived CDR1 and CDR2 are SGHAT and FQNNGV. The CDR3 spans 19 residues. The ends lost 2 bases at V and 8 bases at J; junction bases unmatched: 15. Written as DNA, the CDR3 is TGTGCCAGCAGCTTAAACTCCGGCCGACTAGCGGGAGCGGGTGGGGAGCTGTTTTTT. Its translation: CASSLNSGRLAGAGGELFF.

The chain couples TRBV2 to TRBJ1-1, with D possibly TRBD1 on 5 matching bases. Per the germline V gene, CDR1 is SNHLY and CDR2 is FYNNEI. V lost 11 bases and J lost 0, with 19 bases in between. The CDR3 length is 15 residues. The CDR3 loop reads CAPGGSEGLNTEAFF. DNA of the CDR3: TGTGCCCCTGGGGGGTCGGAGGGGTTGAACACTGAAGCTTTCTTT. Looking up the rest from reference TRBV2 and TRBJ1-1 gives the full variable domain: EPEVTQTPSHQVTQMGQEVILRCVPISNHLYFYWYRQILGQKVEFLVSFYNNEISEKSEIFDDQFSVERPDGSNFTLKIRSTKLEDSAMYFCAPGGSEGLNTEAFFGQGTRLTVV.

The chain combines TRBV5-6 with TRBJ2-1; D ambiguous. Germline lookup yields CDR1 SGHDT and CDR2 YYEEEE. The CDR3 is 11 residues long. The V gene lost 4 bases and the J gene lost 3 bases, with 2 bases spanning the gap. CDR3 loop: CASSDYNEQFF. Here the CDR3 DNA reads TGTGCCAGCAGCGACTACAATGAGCAGTTCTTC.

The V gene is TRBV5-1, the J gene TRBJ2-7; 7 bases fit TRBD1. CDR3 size: 14 residues. With V trimmed by 4 bases and J by 6 bases, 10 bases remained unmatched. CDR1 is SGHRS and CDR2 is YFSETQ in the germline V gene. CDR3 DNA sequence: TGCGCCAGCAGCCCCCGGGACAGCCCCCTCGAGCAGTACTTC. It translates to CASSPRDSPLEQYF.

The J gene is TRBJ2-7, the V gene TRBV5-1, with D perhaps TRBD2 (5 bases). The CDR3 has 14 amino acids. Germline CDR1 and CDR2: SGHRS and YFSETQ. The V end was cut by 1 base, the J end by 3 bases, with 11 bases between. CDR3 sequence (DNA): TGCGCCAGCAGCTTGTGGGTGGGAGTCTACGAGCAGTACTTC. It codes for CASSLWVGVYEQYF.

The V call is TRBV2, the J call TRBJ2-2; D might be TRBD2 (5 bases). Germline values: CDR1 SNHLY, CDR2 FYNNEI. The CDR3 consists of 16 residues. Trimming removed 5 bases from V and 3 bases from J, with 16 bases in between. CDR3 region: CASSMDWTRYTGELFF. The DNA for the CDR3 is TGTGCCAGCAGTATGGACTGGACCCGATACACCGGGGAGCTGTTTTTT.

The chain employs TRBV11-2 and TRBJ2-7, with a weak D call TRBD2 (6 bases). CDR1 is SGHAT, CDR2 FQNNGV, per germline. The CDR3 spans 13 residues. V dropped 7 bases and J dropped 4 bases, with 14 bases sitting between them. CDR3 sequence: CASMLYRGYEQYF. DNA for the CDR3: TGTGCCAGCATGCTATACCGGGGGTACGAGCAGTACTTC.

V usage is TRBV5-8 and J usage is TRBJ1-1; D unclear. The CDR3 length is 11 residues. Trimming removed 7 bases from V and 1 base from J, with 5 bases in between. Germline V CDR1 and CDR2: SGHTS, YDEGEE. CDR3 nucleotide sequence: TGTGCCAGCGCTCCGAACACTGAAGCTTTCTTT. Translated, it gives CASAPNTEAFF.

V usage is TRBV5-5 and J usage is TRBJ2-7; TRBD2 is a possible D gene (6 bases). CDR3 length equals 13 residues. The germline V gene has CDR1 SGHKS and CDR2 YYEKEE (reference sequence). Trimming removed 7 bases at V and 1 base at J, with 12 bases between. The DNA of the CDR3 is TGTGCCAGCTCCGGGAGTAGGTCCTACGAGCAGTACTTC. This gives the protein CASSGSRSYEQYF.

V and J are TRBV19 and TRBJ2-1, with D possibly matching TRBD2 (5 bases). Germline CDR1 LNHDA, CDR2 SQIVND (reference sequence). CDR3 length: 14 amino acids. V dropped 4 bases and J dropped 4 bases, with 11 bases sitting between them. The CDR3 here is CASSNREQYNEQFF. In DNA form, the CDR3 reads TGTGCCAGTAGTAACCGGGAACAATACAATGAGCAGTTCTTC.

This clone was seen once. V and J are TRBV4-1 and TRBJ2-5; no firm D call. CDR1 MGHRA and CDR2 YSYEKL come from the germline V gene. The CDR3 sequence is 15 residues long. Trimming left V 0 bases short and J 3 bases short, with 11 bases between. CDR3 bases: TGCGCCAGCAGCCAAGACCCGGGTAGGGAAGAGACCCAGTACTTC. Translated, it gives CASSQDPGREETQYF.

The chain combines TRBV7-9 with TRBJ1-2, with D hard to call. Trimming shortened V by 5 bases and J by 0 bases, and 16 bases separated the two germline ends. The CDR3 contains 16 residues. Germline V gives CDR1 SEHNR, CDR2 FQNEAQ (reference sequence). CDR3 bases: TGTGCCAGCAGCGAGAAGACCGGCGCTCCTAACTATGGCTACACCTTC. It is translated as CASSEKTGAPNYGYTF.

CDR3 sequence (DNA): TGTGCCAGCAGTTTCGGGACAGGGAGAGGGGAGCAGTACTTC. This sequence encodes CASSFGTGRGEQYF. The chain carries TRBV27 and TRBJ2-7; 9 bases align to TRBD1. This CDR3 region has 14 residues. J was trimmed by 7 bases and V by 3 bases; bases with no gene match: 7. Germline loops: CDR1 MNHEY, CDR2 SMNVEV (reference sequence).